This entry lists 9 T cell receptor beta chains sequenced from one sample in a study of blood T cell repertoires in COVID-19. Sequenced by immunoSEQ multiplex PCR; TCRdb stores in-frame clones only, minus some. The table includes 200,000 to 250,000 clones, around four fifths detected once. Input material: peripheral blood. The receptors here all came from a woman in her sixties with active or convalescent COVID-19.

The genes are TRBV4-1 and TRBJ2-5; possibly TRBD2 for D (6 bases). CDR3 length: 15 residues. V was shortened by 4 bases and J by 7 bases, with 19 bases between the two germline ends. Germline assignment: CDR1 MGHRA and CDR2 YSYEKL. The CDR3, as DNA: TGCGCCAGCAGCCTAACCGGGGGAGAAAGAGGGACCCAGTACTTC. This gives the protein CASSLTGGERGTQYF.

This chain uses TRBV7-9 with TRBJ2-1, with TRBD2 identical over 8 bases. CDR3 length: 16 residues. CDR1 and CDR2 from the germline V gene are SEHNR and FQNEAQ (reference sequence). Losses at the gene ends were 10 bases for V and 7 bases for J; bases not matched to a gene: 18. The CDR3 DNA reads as TGTGCCACCTACAACCTTAGCGGGACTATTAGGAATGAGCAGTTCTTC. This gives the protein CATYNLSGTIRNEQFF.

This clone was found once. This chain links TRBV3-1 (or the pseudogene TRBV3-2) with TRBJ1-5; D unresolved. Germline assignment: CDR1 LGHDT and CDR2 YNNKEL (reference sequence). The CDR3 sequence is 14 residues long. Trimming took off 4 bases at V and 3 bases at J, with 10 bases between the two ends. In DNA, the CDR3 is TGTGCCAGCAGCCTAAACAGACACAATCAGCCCCAGCATTTT. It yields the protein CASSLNRHNQPQHF.

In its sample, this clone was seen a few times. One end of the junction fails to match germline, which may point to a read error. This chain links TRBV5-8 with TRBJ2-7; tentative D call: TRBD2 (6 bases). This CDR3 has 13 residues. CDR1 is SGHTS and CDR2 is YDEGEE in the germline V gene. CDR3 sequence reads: CASTGWRGDEQYF. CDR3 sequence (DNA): TGTGCAAGCACGGGCTGGAGGGGTGACGAGCAGTACTTC. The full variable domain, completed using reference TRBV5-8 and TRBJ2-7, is EAGVTQSPTHLIKTRGQQATLRCSPISGHTSVYWYQQALGLGLQFLLWYDEGEERNRGNFPPRFSGRQFPNYSSELNVNALELEDSALYLCASTGWRGDEQYFGPGTRLTVT.

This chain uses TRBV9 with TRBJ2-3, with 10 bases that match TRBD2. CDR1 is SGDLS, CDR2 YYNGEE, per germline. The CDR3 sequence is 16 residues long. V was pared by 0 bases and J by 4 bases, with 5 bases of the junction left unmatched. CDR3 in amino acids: CASSVGVLAGPDTQYF. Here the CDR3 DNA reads TGTGCCAGCAGCGTAGGGGTACTAGCGGGACCAGATACGCAGTATTTT.

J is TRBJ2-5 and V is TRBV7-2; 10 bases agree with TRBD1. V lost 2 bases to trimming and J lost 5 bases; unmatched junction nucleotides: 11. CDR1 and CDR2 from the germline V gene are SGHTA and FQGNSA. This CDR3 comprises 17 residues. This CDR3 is CASSLKRGQGRRETQYF. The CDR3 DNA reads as TGTGCCAGCAGCTTAAAGAGGGGACAGGGGAGGAGGGAGACCCAGTACTTC.

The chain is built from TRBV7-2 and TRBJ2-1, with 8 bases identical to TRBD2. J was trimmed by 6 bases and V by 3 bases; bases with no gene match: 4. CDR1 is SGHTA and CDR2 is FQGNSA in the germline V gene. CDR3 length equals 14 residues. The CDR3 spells CASSFNGLANEQFF. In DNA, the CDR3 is TGTGCCAGCAGCTTTAACGGACTAGCCAATGAGCAGTTCTTC.

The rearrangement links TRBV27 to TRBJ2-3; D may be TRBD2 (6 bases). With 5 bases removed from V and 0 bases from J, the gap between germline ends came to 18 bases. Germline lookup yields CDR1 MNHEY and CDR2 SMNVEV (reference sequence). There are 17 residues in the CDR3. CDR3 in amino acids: CASSQPSSVPSTDTQYF. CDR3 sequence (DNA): TGTGCCAGCAGTCAACCCTCTAGCGTACCTAGCACAGATACGCAGTATTTT.

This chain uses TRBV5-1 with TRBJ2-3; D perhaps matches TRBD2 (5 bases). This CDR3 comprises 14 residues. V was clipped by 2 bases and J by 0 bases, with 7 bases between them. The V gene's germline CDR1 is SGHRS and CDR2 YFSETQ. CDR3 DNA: TGCGCCAGCAGCTTTAGCGACAGCACAGATACGCAGTATTTT. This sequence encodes CASSFSDSTDTQYF.